This T cell receptor (beta chain) was identified during a study of cytomegalovirus exposure and HLA in healthy donors. The PCR employed 60 Vbeta primers together with 13 Jbeta primers. Data came from immunoSEQ multiplex PCR; TCRdb stores just in-frame clones and leaves some out. The data hold 140,000 to 150,000 clones, with around 85% observed a single time. With V trimmed by 3 bases and J by 0 bases, 4 bases remained unmatched. Germline assignment: CDR1 KGHSH and CDR2 LQKENI. The CDR3 is 15 residues long. The sequence derives from a woman aged 25-40 years in good health and CMV-seronegative. Sequences were obtained from PBMCs. The chain is built from TRBV18 and TRBJ2-7; TRBD1 matches 8 bases. The CDR3 DNA is TGTGCCAGCTCACCCCGACAGGGGTACTCCTACGAGCAGTACTTC. This gives the protein CASSPRQGYSYEQYF.